This T cell receptor (beta chain) was identified during a study of cytomegalovirus exposure and HLA in healthy donors. The germline CDR1 and CDR2 sequences are ENHRY and SYGVKD. Trimming pared 6 bases from V and 3 bases from J, leaving 11 bases between. There are 14 residues in the CDR3. The PCR had 60 Vbeta and 13 Jbeta primers. Repertoires were generated with immunoSEQ multiplex PCR, while TCRdb's copy carries only in-frame clones and drops some. Found here are approximately 100,000 clones, about 76% of them singletons; the top ten hold less than 2.5%. The sample was PBMCs. The chain is built from TRBV10-3 and TRBJ2-2; D is unresolved. This TCR was sampled from a woman in her twenties or thirties in good health and CMV-seronegative. The DNA for the CDR3 is TGTGCCATCAGCGGCCCAACAGACACCGGGGAGCTGTTTTTT. Its translation: CAISGPTDTGELFF.